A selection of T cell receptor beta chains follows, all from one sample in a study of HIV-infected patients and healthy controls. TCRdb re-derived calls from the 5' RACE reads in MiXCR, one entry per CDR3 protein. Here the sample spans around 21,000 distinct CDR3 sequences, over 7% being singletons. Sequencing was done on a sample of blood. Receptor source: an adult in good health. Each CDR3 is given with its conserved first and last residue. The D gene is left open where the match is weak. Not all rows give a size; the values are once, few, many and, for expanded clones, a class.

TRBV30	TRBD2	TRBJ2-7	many	TGTGCCTGCCCAACTAGCGGGAGCTCCTACGAGCAGTACTTC	CACPTSGSSYEQYF
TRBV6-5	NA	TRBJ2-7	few	TGTGCCAGCAGTTACTCGATCATACACTCCTACGAGCAGTACTTC	CASSYSIIHSYEQYF
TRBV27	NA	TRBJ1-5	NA	TGTGCCAGCAGTTCCGGGACGGTCAATCAGCCCCAGCATTTT	CASSSGTVNQPQHF
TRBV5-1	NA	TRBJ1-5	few	TGCGCCAGCAGCGTGGACAGTAGCAATCAGCCCCAGCATTTT	CASSVDSSNQPQHF
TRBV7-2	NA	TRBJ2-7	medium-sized	TGTGCCAGCAGCTTAGCCGGGGGACTGAACTACGAGCAGTACTTC	CASSLAGGLNYEQYF
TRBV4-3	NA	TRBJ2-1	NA	TGCGCCAGCAGCCAACGCCTCAGTAGCGAGGGAGTCGTTCTGGATGAGCAGTTCTTC	CASSQRLSSEGVVLDEQFF
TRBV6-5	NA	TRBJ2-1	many	TGTGCCAGCAGAGCGGACAGGGCGGGAGGTGAGCAGTTCTTC	CASRADRAGGEQFF
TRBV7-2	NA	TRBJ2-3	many	TGTGCCAGCAGCTGGGGACGGACTCATGGAGATACGCAGTATTTT	CASSWGRTHGDTQYF
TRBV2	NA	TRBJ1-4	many	TGTGCCAGCAGTAGTGGGAAACCGGCAACTAATGAAAAACTGTTTTTT	CASSSGKPATNEKLFF
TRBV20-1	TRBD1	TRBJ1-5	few	TGCAGTGCTACCCGGGACAGGGATCAGCCCCAGCATTTT	CSATRDRDQPQHF
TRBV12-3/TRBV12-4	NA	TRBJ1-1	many	TGTGCCAGCAGCTACGCTCCGCGCGAAGCTTTCTTT	CASSYAPREAFF
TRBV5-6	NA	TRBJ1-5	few	TGTGCCAGCAGCCTTTTGGGGTCCCCGGCCCAGCATTTT	CASSLLGSPAQHF